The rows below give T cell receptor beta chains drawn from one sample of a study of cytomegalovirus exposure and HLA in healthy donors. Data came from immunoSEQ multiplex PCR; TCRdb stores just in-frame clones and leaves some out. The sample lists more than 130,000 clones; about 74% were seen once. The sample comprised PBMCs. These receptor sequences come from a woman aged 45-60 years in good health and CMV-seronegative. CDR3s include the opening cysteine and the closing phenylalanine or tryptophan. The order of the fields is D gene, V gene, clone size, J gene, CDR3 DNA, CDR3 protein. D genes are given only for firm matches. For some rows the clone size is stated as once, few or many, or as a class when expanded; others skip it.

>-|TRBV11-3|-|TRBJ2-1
TGTGCCAGCAGCCTTGGGGCAGAAGACTACAATGAGCAGTTCTTC
CASSLGAEDYNEQFF
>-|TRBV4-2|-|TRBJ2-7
TGTGCCAGCAGCCCCGCCGGGGGCGAGCAGTACTTC
CASSPAGGEQYF
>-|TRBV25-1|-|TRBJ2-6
TGTGCCAGCAGTTCCCAGGGATTTGCGTCTGGGGCCAACGTCCTGACTTTC
CASSSQGFASGANVLTF
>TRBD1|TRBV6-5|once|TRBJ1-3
TGTGCCAGCACCCGACAGGGTAGAAACACCATATATTTT
CASTRQGRNTIYF
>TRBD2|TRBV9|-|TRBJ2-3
TGTGCCAGCAGCTTACAGGGACTAGCGGGGGGGGGCGATACGCAGTATTTT
CASSLQGLAGGGDTQYF
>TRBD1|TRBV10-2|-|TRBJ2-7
TGCGCCAGCAGTGACCGGGAAGGACAGGGAATGACCTACGAGCAGTACTTC
CASSDREGQGMTYEQYF
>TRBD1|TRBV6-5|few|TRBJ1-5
TGTGCCACCGGAGGACAGGGGGCCCGTCAGCCCCAGCATTTT
CATGGQGARQPQHF
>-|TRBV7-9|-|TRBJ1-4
TGTGCCAGCAGCTTAGGGGCAGGGGCCGGCGAAAAACTGTTTTTT
CASSLGAGAGEKLFF
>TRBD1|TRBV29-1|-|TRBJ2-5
TGCAGCGTGGGGGACAGGGGAGAGACCCAGTACTTC
CSVGDRGETQYF
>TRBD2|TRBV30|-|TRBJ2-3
TGTGCCTGGAGTGTAGGGGCGGGAGAATGGCGGGGGGACGCCGATACGCAGTATTTT
CAWSVGAGEWRGDADTQYF
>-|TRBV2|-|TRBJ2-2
TGTGCCAGCAGTGTGGACTTCACCGGGGAGCTGTTTTTT
CASSVDFTGELFF
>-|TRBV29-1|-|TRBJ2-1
TGCAGCGTGCTCAGGGGAAATGAGCAGTTCTTC
CSVLRGNEQFF
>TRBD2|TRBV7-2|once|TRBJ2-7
TGTGCCAGCAGCTTAGGTGGGACTAGCTACGAGCAGTACTTC
CASSLGGTSYEQYF